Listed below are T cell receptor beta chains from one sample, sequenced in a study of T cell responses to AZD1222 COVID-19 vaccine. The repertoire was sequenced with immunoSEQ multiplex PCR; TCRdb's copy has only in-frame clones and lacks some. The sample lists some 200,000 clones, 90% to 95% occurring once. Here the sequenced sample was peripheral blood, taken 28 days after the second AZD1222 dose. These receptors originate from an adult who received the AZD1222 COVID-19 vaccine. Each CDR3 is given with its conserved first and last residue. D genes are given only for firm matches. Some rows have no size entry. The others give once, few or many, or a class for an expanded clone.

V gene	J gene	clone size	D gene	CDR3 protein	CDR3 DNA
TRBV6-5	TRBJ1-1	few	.	CASSYSRGDTEAFF	TGTGCCAGCAGTTACTCGAGGGGGGACACTGAAGCTTTCTTT
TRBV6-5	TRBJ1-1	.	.	CASSYSRTEEAFF	TGTGCCAGCAGTTACTCTCGGACAGAAGAAGCTTTCTTT
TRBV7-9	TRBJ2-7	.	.	CASSLALSNEQYF	TGTGCCAGCAGCTTAGCGCTCAGTAACGAGCAGTACTTC
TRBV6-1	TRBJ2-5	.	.	CASSEDWDWETQYF	TGTGCCAGCAGTGAAGATTGGGACTGGGAGACCCAGTACTTC
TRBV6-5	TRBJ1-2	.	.	CASSSQGSGGYTF	TGTGCCAGCAGTTCACAGGGATCCGGTGGCTACACCTTC
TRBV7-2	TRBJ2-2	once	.	CASSLVGGNTGELFF	TGTGCCAGCAGCTTAGTCGGGGGTAACACCGGGGAGCTGTTTTTT
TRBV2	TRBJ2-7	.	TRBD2	CASTPGTSGSHEQYF	TGTGCCAGCACCCCGGGGACTAGCGGGAGTCACGAGCAGTACTTC
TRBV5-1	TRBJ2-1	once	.	CASSFDLNEQFF	TGCGCCAGCAGCTTTGACCTCAATGAGCAGTTCTTC
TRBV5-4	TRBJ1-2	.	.	CASSSLGVTYTF	TGTGCCAGCAGCTCCCTTGGGGTCACCTACACCTTC
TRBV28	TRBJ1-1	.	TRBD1	CASSPRGQMNTEAFF	TGTGCCAGCAGTCCTCGGGGACAGATGAACACTGAAGCTTTCTTT